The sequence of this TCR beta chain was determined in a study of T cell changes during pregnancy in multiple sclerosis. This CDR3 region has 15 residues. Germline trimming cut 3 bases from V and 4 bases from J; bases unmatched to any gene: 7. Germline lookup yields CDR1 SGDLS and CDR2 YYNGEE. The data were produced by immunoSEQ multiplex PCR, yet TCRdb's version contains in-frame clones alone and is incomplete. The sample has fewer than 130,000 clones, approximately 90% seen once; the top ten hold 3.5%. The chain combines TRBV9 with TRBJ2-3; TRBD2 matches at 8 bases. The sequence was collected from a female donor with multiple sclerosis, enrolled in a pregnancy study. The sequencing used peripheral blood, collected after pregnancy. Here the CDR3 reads CASSESGLEPDTQYF. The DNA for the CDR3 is TGTGCCAGCAGCGAGTCGGGACTAGAACCAGATACGCAGTATTTT.